Reported below is one TCR beta chain. One junction end does not reproduce the germline sequence, and a read error may be involved. The data were taken from a study of lymphopenia after photon versus proton radiotherapy. The data were produced by immunoSEQ multiplex PCR, yet TCRdb's version contains in-frame clones alone and is incomplete. The data show roughly 23,000 clones, around 90% seen once. This CDR3 is 15 amino acids long. Germline CDR1 SEHNR, CDR2 FQNEAQ (reference sequence). V and J are TRBV7-9 and TRBJ2-2; weak D call: TRBD2 (6 bases). The clonotype comes from a woman in her seventies with pancreatic cancer. Some clones in this sample may be carry-over from other donors' samples. Here the sequenced sample was peripheral blood, taken from a patient treated with proton-based radiotherapy. The CDR3 sequence is CASSARLESAGELVF. CDR3 DNA: TGTGCCAGCAGCGCCCGACTAGAATCGGCCGGGGAGCTGGTTTTT.